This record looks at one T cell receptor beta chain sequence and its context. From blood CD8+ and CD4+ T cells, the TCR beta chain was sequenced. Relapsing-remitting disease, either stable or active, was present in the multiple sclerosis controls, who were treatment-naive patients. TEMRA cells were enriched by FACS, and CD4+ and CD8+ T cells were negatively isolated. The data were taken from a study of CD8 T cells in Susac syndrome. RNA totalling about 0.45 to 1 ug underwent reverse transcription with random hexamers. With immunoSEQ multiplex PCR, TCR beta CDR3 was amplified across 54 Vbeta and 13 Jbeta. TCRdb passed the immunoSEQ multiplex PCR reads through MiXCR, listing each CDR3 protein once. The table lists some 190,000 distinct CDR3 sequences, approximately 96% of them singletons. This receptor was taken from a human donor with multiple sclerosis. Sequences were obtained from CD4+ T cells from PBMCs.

The CDR3 DNA reads as TGCGCCAGCAGCTTGTCAGGGATATATGGCTACACCTTC. It yields the protein CASSLSGIYGYTF. This rearrangement joins TRBV5-1 to TRBJ1-2; a possible D gene is TRBD1 (5 bases). Germline V gene data show CDR1 as SGHRS and CDR2 as YFSETQ. CDR3 length equals 13 residues. V was cut by 1 base and J by 5 bases, with 9 bases left in between.